This TCR beta chain derives from a study of CD8 T cells in Susac syndrome. Per germline, CDR1 MNHEY and CDR2 SVGAGI. Trimming took 2 bases from V and 6 from J; bases not matched to a gene: 8. The CDR3 has 15 residues. When the RNA was reverse transcribed, random hexamers were used with an input of roughly 0.45 to 1 ug. One entry per CDR3 protein, called by TCRdb with MiXCR from the immunoSEQ multiplex PCR reads. The sample carries tens of thousands of distinct CDR3 sequences, just under 95% recorded once. The multiple sclerosis controls were treatment-naive patients with relapsing-remitting disease that was stable or active. Both CD4+ and CD8+ T cells were negatively isolated, and TEMRA cells underwent FACS enrichment.

The rearrangement uses TRBV6-5 and TRBJ2-3, with 7 bases fitting TRBD2. Sequencing was performed on CD8+ T cells from PBMCs. The sequence came from a human donor with multiple sclerosis. This CDR3 reads CASSYQLAASDTQYF. The DNA for the CDR3 is TGTGCCAGCAGTTACCAGCTAGCGGCCTCCGATACGCAGTATTTT.